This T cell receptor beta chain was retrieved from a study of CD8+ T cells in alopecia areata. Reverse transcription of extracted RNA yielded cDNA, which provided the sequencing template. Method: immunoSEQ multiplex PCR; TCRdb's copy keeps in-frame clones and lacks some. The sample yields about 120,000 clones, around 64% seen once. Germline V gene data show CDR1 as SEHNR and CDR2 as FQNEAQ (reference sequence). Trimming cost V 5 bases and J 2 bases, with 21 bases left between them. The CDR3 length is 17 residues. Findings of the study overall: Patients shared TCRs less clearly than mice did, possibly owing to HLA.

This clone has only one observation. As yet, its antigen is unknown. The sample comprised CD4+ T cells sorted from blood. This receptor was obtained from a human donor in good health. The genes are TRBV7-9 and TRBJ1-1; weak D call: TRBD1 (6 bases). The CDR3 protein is CASSHSSRGTSNTEAFF. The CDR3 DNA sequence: TGTGCCAGCAGCCATTCCTCAAGGGGGACCTCCAACACTGAAGCTTTCTTT.